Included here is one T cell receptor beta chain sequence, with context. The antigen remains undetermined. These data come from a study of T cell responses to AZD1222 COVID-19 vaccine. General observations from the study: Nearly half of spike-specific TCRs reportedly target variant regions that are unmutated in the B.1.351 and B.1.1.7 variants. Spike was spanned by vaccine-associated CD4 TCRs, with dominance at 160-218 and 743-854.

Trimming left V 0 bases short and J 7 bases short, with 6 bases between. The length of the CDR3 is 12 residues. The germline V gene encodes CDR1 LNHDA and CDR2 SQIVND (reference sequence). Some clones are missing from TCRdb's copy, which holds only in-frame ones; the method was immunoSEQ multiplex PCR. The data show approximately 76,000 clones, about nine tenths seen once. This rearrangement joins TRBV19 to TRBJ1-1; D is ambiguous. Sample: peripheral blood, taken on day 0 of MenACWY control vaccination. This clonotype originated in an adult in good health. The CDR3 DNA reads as TGTGCCAGTAGTATAGATCCGGTTGAAGCTTTCTTT. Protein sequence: CASSIDPVEAFF.